These 29 T cell receptor beta chains were sequenced from one sample in a study of blood T cell repertoires in COVID-19. Profiled with immunoSEQ multiplex PCR; TCRdb holds only in-frame clones, not every one. Of tens of thousands of clones in the sample, 88% were seen once. Material for sequencing was peripheral blood. All receptors derive from a human donor in a cohort sampled during active COVID-19.

As for this clone: The sample has other DNA sequences that encode this CDR3 too. This rearrangement joins TRBV9 to TRBJ2-5; the D gene is possibly TRBD2 (5 bases). Germline lookup yields CDR1 SGDLS and CDR2 YYNGEE. CDR3 size: 14 residues. The V end was cut by 0 bases, the J end by 2 bases, with 8 bases between. The CDR3 region is CASSVGLAQETQYF. DNA of the CDR3: TGTGCCAGCAGCGTAGGGCTAGCACAAGAGACCCAGTACTTC.

The chain uses TRBV9 and TRBJ1-2, with 8 nucleotides matching TRBD1. This CDR3 contains 14 residues. Germline CDR1 SGDLS, CDR2 YYNGEE. V shed 4 bases and J 7 bases; nucleotides not matched to a gene: 9. DNA of the CDR3: TGTGCCAGCAGCCCTCACCAGGGGGCGGTTGGCTACACCTTC. Protein sequence: CASSPHQGAVGYTF.

This CDR3 reads CASRSGGGDNEQFF. CDR3 nucleotide sequence: TGTGCCAGCAGGAGCGGGGGAGGCGACAATGAGCAGTTCTTC. The rearrangement joins TRBV7-9 to TRBJ2-1; 8 bases are shared with TRBD2. V lost 6 bases to trimming and J lost 5 bases; unmatched junction nucleotides: 6. The germline V gene encodes CDR1 SEHNR and CDR2 FQNEAQ (reference sequence). This CDR3 comprises 14 residues.

The rearrangement uses TRBV7-2 and TRBJ2-1; 9 bases align to TRBD2. The ends lost 5 bases at V and 8 bases at J; junction bases unmatched: 10. Per germline, CDR1 SGHTA and CDR2 FQGNSA. The CDR3 extends over 15 amino acids. In DNA form, the CDR3 reads TGTGCCAGCAGCCCCCAGCGGGAGGTTGTAGATGAGCAGTTCTTC. It codes for CASSPQREVVDEQFF.

This rearrangement joins TRBV18 to TRBJ1-4, with D uncertain. From germline, CDR1 is KGHSH and CDR2 LQKENI. Trimming pared 6 bases from V and 5 bases from J, leaving 10 bases between. The CDR3 contains 13 residues. The CDR3 reads CASSMGLNEKLFF. The CDR3 nucleotides read TGTGCCAGCTCTATGGGCCTGAATGAAAAACTGTTTTTT.

The V gene is TRBV11-2, the J gene TRBJ2-5, with TRBD1 matching 11 bases. Germline V CDR1 and CDR2: SGHAT, FQNNGV. The CDR3 is 15 residues long. V shed 5 bases and J 4 bases; nucleotides not matched to a gene: 6. The CDR3 nucleotides read TGTGCCAGCAGCCCGGACAGGGGGCTGGGAGAGACCCAGTACTTC. This encodes CASSPDRGLGETQYF.

The V and J genes are TRBV2 and TRBJ2-1; 9 bases are a match to TRBD2. Losses at the gene ends were 2 bases for V and 0 bases for J; bases not matched to a gene: 14. The CDR3 contains 20 residues. CDR1 is SNHLY and CDR2 is FYNNEI in the germline V gene. CDR3 in amino acids: CASSEPRGGGRASSYNEQFF. DNA of the CDR3: TGTGCCAGCAGTGAACCTCGCGGGGGCGGGAGGGCGAGCTCCTACAATGAGCAGTTCTTC.

The rearrangement uses TRBV27 and TRBJ1-2; TRBD1 might be the D (6 bases). CDR1 is MNHEY, CDR2 SMNVEV, per germline (reference sequence). Trimming cost V 2 bases and J 6 bases, with 10 bases left between them. The CDR3 is made up of 13 amino acids. CDR3: CASSLQRQDGYTF. CDR3 DNA sequence: TGTGCCAGCAGTTTACAGAGACAGGATGGCTACACCTTC.

The sample holds one count of this clone. The rearrangement links TRBV19 to TRBJ1-4, with D perhaps TRBD1 (6 bases). In germline, CDR1 is LNHDA, CDR2 SQIVND (reference sequence). Trimming took 5 bases from V and 5 from J, leaving 15 bases between them. This CDR3 is built from 15 residues. The CDR3 protein is CASSLQGLGNEKLFF. The CDR3 DNA follows: TGTGCCAGTAGTCTACAGGGTTTGGGGAATGAAAAACTGTTTTTT. The variable domain in full, completed from reference TRBV19 and TRBJ1-4, reads DGGITQSPKYLFRKEGQNVTLSCEQNLNHDAMYWYRQDPGQGLRLIYYSQIVNDFQKGDIAEGYSVSREKKESFPLTVTSAQKNPTAFYLCASSLQGLGNEKLFFGSGTQLSVL.

This clone was picked up one time. The V call is TRBV10-3, the J call TRBJ1-2; tentatively, D is TRBD1 (6 bases). Germline values: CDR1 ENHRY, CDR2 SYGVKD. V lost 7 bases and J lost 1, with 16 bases in between. This CDR3 comprises 15 residues. The CDR3 bases are TGTGCCATCACCGACTGGACAGACAGTAACTATGGCTACACCTTC. The encoded protein is CAITDWTDSNYGYTF.

J is TRBJ2-3 and V is TRBV5-4; D is undetermined. This CDR3 region has 13 residues. Trimming took off 4 bases at V and 2 bases at J, with 8 bases between the two ends. The germline V gene has CDR1 SGHNT and CDR2 YYREEE (reference sequence). The CDR3 DNA sequence: TGTGCCAGCAGCACCCGACACACAGATACGCAGTATTTT. It specifies CASSTRHTDTQYF.

V usage is TRBV18 and J usage is TRBJ1-5; tentatively, D is TRBD1 (6 bases). V lost 5 bases, J lost 1 base, and 18 bases lay in between. The CDR3 extends over 17 amino acids. Germline assignment: CDR1 KGHSH and CDR2 LQKENI. DNA of the CDR3: TGTGCCAGCTCAGCGTATGAGACAGGCGGGAGCAATCAGCCCCAGCATTTT. It codes for CASSAYETGGSNQPQHF.

The J gene is TRBJ2-7, the V gene TRBV7-2; TRBD1 might be the D (6 bases). The CDR3 runs 15 residues. CDR1 and CDR2 (germline): SGHTA, FQGNSA. Trimming left V 2 bases short and J 5 bases short, with 16 bases between. CDR3 residues: CASSLISSPGDEQYF. The CDR3, as DNA: TGTGCCAGCAGCTTAATATCCTCCCCAGGGGACGAGCAGTACTTC.

This clone has more than one count but fewer than ten. The chain combines TRBV19 with TRBJ1-4; no clear D. Germline CDR1 is LNHDA and CDR2 is SQIVND (reference sequence). The CDR3 sequence is 14 residues long. With 4 bases removed from V and 7 bases from J, the gap between germline ends came to 13 bases. CDR3 in amino acids: CASSTAGIGEKLFF. The CDR3 bases are TGTGCCAGTAGTACAGCGGGGATAGGTGAAAAACTGTTTTTT.

This sequence joins TRBV2 and TRBJ1-4, with D tentatively TRBD1 (5 bases). The germline CDR1 and CDR2 sequences are SNHLY and FYNNEI. V lost 2 bases to trimming and J lost 8 bases, with 12 bases between them. This CDR3 has 14 amino acids. The CDR3 sequence is CASSEYRGGEKLFF. In DNA, the CDR3 is TGTGCCAGCAGTGAATATCGGGGGGGGGAAAAACTGTTTTTT. The whole variable domain, remainder taken from reference TRBV2 and TRBJ1-4, is EPEVTQTPSHQVTQMGQEVILRCVPISNHLYFYWYRQILGQKVEFLVSFYNNEISEKSEIFDDQFSVERPDGSNFTLKIRSTKLEDSAMYFCASSEYRGGEKLFFGSGTQLSVL.

This chain links TRBV27 with TRBJ1-6, with TRBD1 matching 8 bases. With V trimmed by 5 bases and J by 9 bases, 3 bases remained unmatched. CDR3 length: 13 amino acids. Germline V gives CDR1 MNHEY, CDR2 SMNVEV (reference sequence). The CDR3 loop is CASSLDRGSPLHF. The DNA of the CDR3 is TGTGCCAGCAGTCTCGACAGGGGTTCACCCCTCCACTTT.

The J gene is TRBJ2-1, the V gene TRBV28, with TRBD2 matching 8 bases. Germline V gene sequence: CDR1 MDHEN, CDR2 SYDVKM. V was pared by 1 base and J by 0 bases, with 2 bases of the junction left unmatched. The CDR3 extends over 16 amino acids. The CDR3 here is CASSLLSGGSYNEQFF. The CDR3, as DNA: TGTGCCAGCAGTTTATTGAGCGGGGGCTCCTACAATGAGCAGTTCTTC.

To note about this clone: Germline and junction disagree at one end, which may indicate a read error. The chain recombines TRBV5-6 with TRBJ1-1; no reliable D call. Germline values: CDR1 SGHDT, CDR2 YYEEEE. This CDR3 is built from 13 residues. CDR3 bases: TGTGCCGGCAGCTTTAGAACAGCCGGTGAAGCTTTCTTT. Translated: CAGSFRTAGEAFF.

The chain employs TRBV5-6 and TRBJ2-1; TRBD2 matches 13 bases. With 5 bases clipped from V and 7 bases from J, the junction kept 15 bases outside the gene matches. CDR3 length: 18 amino acids. Germline CDR1 SGHDT, CDR2 YYEEEE. The CDR3 nucleotides read TGTGCCAGCAGAACGACTAGCGGGAGGTATTACGTTTGGAATGAGCAGTTCTTC. This encodes CASRTTSGRYYVWNEQFF.

This chain uses TRBV7-2 with TRBJ2-7, with TRBD2 matching over 10 bases. CDR3 size: 17 residues. Germline CDR1 reads SGHTA; CDR2 reads FQGNSA. V dropped 1 base and J dropped 6; count of bases not matched to a gene: 12. The CDR3 loop reads CASSLVRLAGSSAEQYF. As DNA, the CDR3 is TGTGCCAGCAGCTTAGTCAGACTAGCGGGCTCCTCGGCCGAGCAGTACTTC. Supplemented by reference TRBV7-2 and TRBJ2-7, the full variable domain reads GAGVSQSPSNKVTEKGKDVELRCDPISGHTALYWYRQSLGQGLEFLIYFQGNSAPDKSGLPSDRFSAERTGGSVSTLTIQRTQQEDSAVYLCASSLVRLAGSSAEQYFGPGTRLTVT.

This clone has just a few counts. This chain uses TRBV4-2 with TRBJ1-2; perhaps TRBD1 as D (6 bases). Trimming took 6 bases from V and 2 from J, leaving 10 bases between them. The CDR3 spans 13 residues. Germline CDR1 and CDR2: LGHNA and YNFKEQ. The CDR3 region has the DNA TGTGCCAGCAGTCACCAGGGGAACTATGGCTACACCTTC. This translates into CASSHQGNYGYTF.

The chain joins TRBV6-1 to TRBJ1-1; TRBD1 matches at 7 bases. Looked up from germline, CDR1 is MNHNS and CDR2 is SASEGT. The V gene end was trimmed by 4 bases and the J gene end by 2 bases; junction bases not matched to a gene: 10. This CDR3 spans 16 amino acids. CDR3 sequence: CASSGPQGWINTEAFF. CDR3 bases: TGTGCCAGCAGTGGGCCACAGGGGTGGATTAACACTGAAGCTTTCTTT.

This clone was detected a few times. CDR3 sequence: CASRMAGGGATYEQYF. The CDR3 DNA sequence: TGTGCCAGTAGAATGGCGGGAGGCGGGGCGACCTACGAGCAGTACTTC. The gene calls are TRBV19 and TRBJ2-7; 8 bases match TRBD2. Germline CDR1 is LNHDA and CDR2 is SQIVND (reference sequence). Trimming at V came to 6 bases and at J to 2 bases, leaving 12 bases not matched to a gene. The CDR3 sequence is 16 residues long.

The chain has TRBV28 and TRBJ2-7; TRBD2 matches 8 bases. After removal of 2 bases from V and 3 bases from J, the junction contained 3 bases not matched to a gene. The CDR3 loop spans 14 amino acids. CDR1 and CDR2 from the germline V gene are MDHEN and SYDVKM. In DNA form, the CDR3 reads TGTGCCAGCAGTTTACCCGGGACTAGCTACGAGCAGTACTTC. This translates into CASSLPGTSYEQYF.

V is TRBV11-2 and J is TRBJ1-6; possible D gene TRBD1, 5 bases. Germline V lookup: CDR1 SGHAT, CDR2 FQNNGV. The CDR3 has 18 residues. V lost 5 bases, J lost 6 bases, and 23 bases lay in between. The CDR3 nucleotides are TGTGCCAGCAGCCAAGACAGCGTGGCCTATTTTGGTAATTCACCCCTCCACTTT. Amino acid sequence: CASSQDSVAYFGNSPLHF. Variable domain in full (rest from reference TRBV11-2 and TRBJ1-6): EAGVAQSPRYKIIEKRQSVAFWCNPISGHATLYWYQQILGQGPKLLIQFQNNGVVDDSQLPKDRFSAERLKGVDSTLKIQPAKLEDSAVYLCASSQDSVAYFGNSPLHFGNGTRLTVT.

V and J are TRBV2 and TRBJ1-4; 7 nucleotides match TRBD1. Trimming removed 7 bases from V and 3 bases from J; junction bases left unmatched: 5. This CDR3 has 14 amino acids. Per germline, CDR1 SNHLY and CDR2 FYNNEI. The CDR3 is CASTLQGSNEKLFF. For the CDR3, the DNA is TGTGCCAGCACCTTACAGGGGTCTAATGAAAAACTGTTTTTT.

V is TRBV6-5 and J is TRBJ1-4, with 7 bases that match TRBD1. CDR3 length: 14 amino acids. The germline V gene has CDR1 MNHEY and CDR2 SVGAGI. V lost 6 bases, J lost 4 bases, and 5 bases stayed unmatched. The CDR3 nucleotides are TGTGCCAGCAGACCGACAGGGTTTAATGAAAAACTGTTTTTT. It yields the protein CASRPTGFNEKLFF.

The gene calls are TRBV3-1 (or the pseudogene TRBV3-2) and TRBJ2-1; 10 nucleotides match TRBD2. Germline lookup yields CDR1 LGHDT and CDR2 YNNKEL (reference sequence). The J segment lost 4 bases and the V segment lost 4 bases, leaving 7 bases of the junction unmatched. The CDR3 has 16 amino acids. CDR3 bases: TGTGCCAGCAGCCCTTGGACTAGCGGTGATTACAATGAGCAGTTCTTC. Amino acid sequence: CASSPWTSGDYNEQFF.

The V gene is TRBV6-5, the J gene TRBJ1-1; D is uncertain. Looked up from germline, CDR1 is MNHEY and CDR2 is SVGAGI. The CDR3 extends over 11 amino acids. The V end was cut by 7 bases, the J end by 4 bases, with 7 bases between. The DNA of the CDR3 is TGTGCCAGCACCAGTGTCACTGAAGCTTTCTTT. Its protein product is CASTSVTEAFF.